This T cell receptor beta chain is drawn from a study of cytomegalovirus exposure and HLA in healthy donors. The CDR3 has 17 amino acids. Looked up from germline, CDR1 is LNHDA and CDR2 is SQIVND (reference sequence). J gave up 4 bases and V 4 bases, and 10 bases lay outside the gene matches. Each donor was healthy, and each was a bone marrow donor. Amplification used 60 Vbeta primers and 13 Jbeta primers. Data came from immunoSEQ multiplex PCR; TCRdb stores just in-frame clones and leaves some out. The sample comprises a few hundred thousand clones, about 80% of which are singletons, and 8% rests with the top ten.

The chain links TRBV19 to TRBJ2-1; TRBD2 agrees at 10 bases. The receptor was derived from a woman aged 55-69 years in good health and CMV-seropositive. The sequenced sample consisted of PBMCs. The CDR3 bases are TGTGCCAGTAGTAACTTGGGGCTAGCGGGAGTTTACAATGAGCAGTTCTTC. This sequence encodes CASSNLGLAGVYNEQFF.